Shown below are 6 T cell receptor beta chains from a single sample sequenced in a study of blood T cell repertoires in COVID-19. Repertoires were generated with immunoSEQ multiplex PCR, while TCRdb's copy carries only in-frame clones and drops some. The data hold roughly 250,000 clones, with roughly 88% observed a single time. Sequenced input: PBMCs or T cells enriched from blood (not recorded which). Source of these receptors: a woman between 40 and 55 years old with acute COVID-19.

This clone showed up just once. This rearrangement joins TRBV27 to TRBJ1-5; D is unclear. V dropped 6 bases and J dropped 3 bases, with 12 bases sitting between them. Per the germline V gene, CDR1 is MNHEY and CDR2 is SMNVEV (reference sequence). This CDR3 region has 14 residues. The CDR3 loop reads CASRPGSLNQPQHF. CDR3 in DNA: TGTGCCAGCAGGCCCGGGTCCCTCAATCAGCCCCAGCATTTT.

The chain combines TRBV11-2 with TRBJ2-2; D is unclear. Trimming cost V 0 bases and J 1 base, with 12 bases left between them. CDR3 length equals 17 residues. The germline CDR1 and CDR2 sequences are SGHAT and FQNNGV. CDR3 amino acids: CASSLDAVSRNTGELFF. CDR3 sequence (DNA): TGTGCCAGCAGCTTAGATGCGGTTTCTCGGAACACCGGGGAGCTGTTTTTT.

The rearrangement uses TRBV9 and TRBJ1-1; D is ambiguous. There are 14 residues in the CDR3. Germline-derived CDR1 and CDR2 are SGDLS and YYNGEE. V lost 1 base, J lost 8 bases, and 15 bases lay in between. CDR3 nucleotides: TGTGCCAGCAGCGTATCGACGTCGAGGATCGAAGCTTTCTTT. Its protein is CASSVSTSRIEAFF.

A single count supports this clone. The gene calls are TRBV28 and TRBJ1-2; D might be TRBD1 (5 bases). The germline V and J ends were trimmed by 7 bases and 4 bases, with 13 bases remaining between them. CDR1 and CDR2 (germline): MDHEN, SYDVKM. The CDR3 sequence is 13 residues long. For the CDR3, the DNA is TGTGCCAGCACCCCGGGGACTATCTATGGCTACACCTTC. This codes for CASTPGTIYGYTF.

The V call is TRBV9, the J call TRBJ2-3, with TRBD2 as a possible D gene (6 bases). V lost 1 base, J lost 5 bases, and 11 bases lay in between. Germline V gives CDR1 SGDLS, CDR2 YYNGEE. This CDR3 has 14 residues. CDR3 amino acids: CASSVYGEEDTQYF. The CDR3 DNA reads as TGTGCCAGCAGCGTATACGGGGAGGAAGATACGCAGTATTTT.

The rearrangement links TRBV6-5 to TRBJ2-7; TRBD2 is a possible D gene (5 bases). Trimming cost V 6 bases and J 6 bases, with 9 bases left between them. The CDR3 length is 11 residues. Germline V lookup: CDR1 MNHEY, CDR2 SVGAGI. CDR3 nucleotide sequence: TGTGCCAGCAGAGAGGGTCGCGAGCAGTACTTC. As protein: CASREGREQYF.